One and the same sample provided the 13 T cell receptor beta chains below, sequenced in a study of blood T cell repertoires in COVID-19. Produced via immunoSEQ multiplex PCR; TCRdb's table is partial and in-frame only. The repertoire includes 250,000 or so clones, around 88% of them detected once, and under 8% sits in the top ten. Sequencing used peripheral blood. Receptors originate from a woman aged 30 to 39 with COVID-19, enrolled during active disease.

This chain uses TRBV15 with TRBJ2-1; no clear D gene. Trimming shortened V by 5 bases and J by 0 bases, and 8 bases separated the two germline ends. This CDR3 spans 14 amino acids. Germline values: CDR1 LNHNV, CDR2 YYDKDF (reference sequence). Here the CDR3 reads CATSLASSYNEQFF. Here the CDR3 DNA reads TGTGCCACCAGCCTGGCTAGCTCCTACAATGAGCAGTTCTTC.

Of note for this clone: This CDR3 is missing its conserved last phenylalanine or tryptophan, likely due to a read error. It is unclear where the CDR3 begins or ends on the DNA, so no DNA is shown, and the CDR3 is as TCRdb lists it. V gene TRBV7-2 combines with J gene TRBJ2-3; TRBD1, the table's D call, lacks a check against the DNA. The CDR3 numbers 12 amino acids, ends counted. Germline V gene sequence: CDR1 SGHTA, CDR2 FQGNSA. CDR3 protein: CASSLGAEQETM.

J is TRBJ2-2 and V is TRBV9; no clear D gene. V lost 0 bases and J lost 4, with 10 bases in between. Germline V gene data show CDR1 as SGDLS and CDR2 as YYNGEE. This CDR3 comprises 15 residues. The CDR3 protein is CASSVVVSGTGELFF. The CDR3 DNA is TGTGCCAGCAGCGTAGTTGTTTCGGGCACCGGGGAGCTGTTTTTT.

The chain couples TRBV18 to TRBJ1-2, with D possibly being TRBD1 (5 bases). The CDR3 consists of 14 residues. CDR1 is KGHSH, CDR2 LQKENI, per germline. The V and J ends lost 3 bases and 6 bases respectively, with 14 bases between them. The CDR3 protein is CASSPNSEGDGYTF. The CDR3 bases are TGTGCCAGCTCACCGAATTCGGAAGGGGATGGCTACACCTTC.

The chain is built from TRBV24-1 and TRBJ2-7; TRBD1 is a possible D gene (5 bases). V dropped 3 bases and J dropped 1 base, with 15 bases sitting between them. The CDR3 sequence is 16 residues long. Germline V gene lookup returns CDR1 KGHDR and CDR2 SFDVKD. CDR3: CATSDRTGVNSYEQYF. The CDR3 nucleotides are TGTGCCACCAGTGATCGAACAGGTGTGAATTCCTACGAGCAGTACTTC.

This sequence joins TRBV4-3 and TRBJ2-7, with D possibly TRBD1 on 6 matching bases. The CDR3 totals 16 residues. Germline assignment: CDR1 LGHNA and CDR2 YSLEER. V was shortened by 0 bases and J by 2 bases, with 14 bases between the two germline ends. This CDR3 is CASSQDRQGPTYEQYF. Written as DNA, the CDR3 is TGCGCCAGCAGCCAAGATCGCCAGGGGCCAACCTACGAGCAGTACTTC.

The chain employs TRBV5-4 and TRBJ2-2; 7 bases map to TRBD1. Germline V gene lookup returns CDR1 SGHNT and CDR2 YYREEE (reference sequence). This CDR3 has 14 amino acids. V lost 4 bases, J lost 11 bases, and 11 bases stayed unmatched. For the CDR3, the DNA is TGTGCCAGCAGCCCGGGACAGTTGTTCGGCGAGCTGTTTTTT. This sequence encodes CASSPGQLFGELFF.

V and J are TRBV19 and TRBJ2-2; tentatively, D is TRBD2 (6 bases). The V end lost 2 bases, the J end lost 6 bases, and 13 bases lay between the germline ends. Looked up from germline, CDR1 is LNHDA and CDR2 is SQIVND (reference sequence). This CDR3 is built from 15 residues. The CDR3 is CASSIPLGGAGELFF. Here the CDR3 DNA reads TGTGCCAGTAGTATACCCCTAGGCGGGGCCGGGGAGCTGTTTTTT. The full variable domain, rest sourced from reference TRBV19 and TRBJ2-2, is DGGITQSPKYLFRKEGQNVTLSCEQNLNHDAMYWYRQDPGQGLRLIYYSQIVNDFQKGDIAEGYSVSREKKESFPLTVTSAQKNPTAFYLCASSIPLGGAGELFFGEGSRLTVL.

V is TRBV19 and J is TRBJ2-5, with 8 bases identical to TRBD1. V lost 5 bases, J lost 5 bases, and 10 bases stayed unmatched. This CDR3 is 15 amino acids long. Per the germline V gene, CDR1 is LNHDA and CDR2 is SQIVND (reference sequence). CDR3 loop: CASSESGTGGETQYF. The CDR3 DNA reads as TGTGCCAGTAGTGAGTCCGGGACAGGAGGGGAGACCCAGTACTTC.

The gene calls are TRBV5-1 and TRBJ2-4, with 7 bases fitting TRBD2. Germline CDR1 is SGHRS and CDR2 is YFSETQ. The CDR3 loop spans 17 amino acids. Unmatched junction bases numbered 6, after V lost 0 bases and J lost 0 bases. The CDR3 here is CASSLGWGGEAKNIQYF. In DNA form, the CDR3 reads TGCGCCAGCAGCTTGGGGTGGGGAGGGGAAGCCAAAAACATTCAGTACTTC.

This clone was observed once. Here the CDR3 reads CASMAGAYNEQFF. DNA for the CDR3: TGTGCCAGCATGGCGGGGGCCTACAATGAGCAGTTCTTC. The J gene is TRBJ2-1, the V gene TRBV7-9; 7 bases fit TRBD2. V lost 7 bases and J lost 2; bases outside the gene matches: 2. The germline V gene has CDR1 SEHNR and CDR2 FQNEAQ (reference sequence). The CDR3 totals 13 residues.

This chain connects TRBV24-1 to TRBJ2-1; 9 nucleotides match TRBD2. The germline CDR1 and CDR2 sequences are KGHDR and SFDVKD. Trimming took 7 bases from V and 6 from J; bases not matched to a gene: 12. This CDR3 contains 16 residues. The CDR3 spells CATSPHAGGRGNEQFF. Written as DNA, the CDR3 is TGTGCCACCAGCCCGCATGCAGGCGGGAGGGGCAATGAGCAGTTCTTC.

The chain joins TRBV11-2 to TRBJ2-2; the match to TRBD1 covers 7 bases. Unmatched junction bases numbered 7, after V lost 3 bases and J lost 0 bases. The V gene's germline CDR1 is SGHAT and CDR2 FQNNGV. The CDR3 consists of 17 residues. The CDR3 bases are TGTGCCAGCAGCTTTTATTCGGGGACAGCGAACACCGGGGAGCTGTTTTTT. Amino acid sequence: CASSFYSGTANTGELFF.